This T cell receptor beta chain was sequenced in a study of low-dose radiotherapy and immunotherapy resistance in tumors. The time point: before trial treatment. This clonotype has a count of ten or more. First-strand cDNA used TRAV- and TRBV-specific primers, covering alpha and beta chains. With a constant-region primer and a V-primer adapter, TCRs were subjected to around 20 PCR cycles of amplification. In TCRdb, the reads were re-called with MiXCR into one record per CDR3 protein. The sample yields around 79,000 distinct CDR3 sequences, approximately 17% seen once. This CDR3 has 16 residues. The V gene lost 4 bases and the J gene lost 3 bases, with 15 bases spanning the gap. The germline V gene has CDR1 LNHDA and CDR2 SQIVND (reference sequence).

V is TRBV19 and J is TRBJ2-2; the D gene is possibly TRBD1 (6 bases). The sample was PBMCs, taken before treatment. The sequence was obtained from a male donor with prostate cancer. The CDR3 region is CASSKPTGLDTGELFF. CDR3 DNA sequence: TGTGCCAGTAGTAAACCTACAGGGTTAGACACCGGGGAGCTGTTTTTT.